This T cell receptor beta chain comes out of a study of T cell clonality in common variable immunodeficiency. General study findings and limits: TCRbeta clonality was increased in CVID versus healthy controls. Fewer TCRbeta clones were shared among CVID subjects than controls. Fewer deletions and N-nucleotide insertions were reportedly seen in common variable immunodeficiency TCR beta sequences.

Heparinized whole blood, 5 to 8 ml, came from each donor. Assay used: immunoSEQ multiplex PCR; TCRdb lists only in-frame clones, some missing. The sample shows some 50,000 clones, none of them appearing just once. Per germline, CDR1 SGHTA and CDR2 FQGNSA. The junction had 6 bases not matched to a gene; V was cut back by 5 bases and J by 4 bases. The CDR3 covers 14 residues. This clone was recorded many times. Its antigen is currently unknown. From the germline J gene comes the end of the CDR3, since the read stops 3 residues before it. The V call is TRBV7-2, the J call TRBJ1-2; 8 bases match TRBD1. The sequence was obtained from a person aged 18 to 70 in good health. Sequenced: peripheral blood mononuclear cells. The CDR3 sequence: CASSPDRGGYGYTF. The part of the CDR3 DNA that was read is TGTGCCAGCAGCCCCGACAGGGGAGGCTATGGC.